The sample holds one count of the clone carrying this T cell receptor beta chain. Its antigen is still unknown. The sample originates from a study of shared clonotypes between healthy human individuals. Findings and caveats of the study: It was only blood that was sampled, and tissue repertoires likely differ.

Per the original data handling: ImmunoSEQ supplied junction-only sequences lacking quality scores, so filtering was different. Method: immunoSEQ multiplex PCR; TCRdb's copy keeps in-frame clones and lacks some. V and J calls and clone size are as listed in that table; D and trimming were resolved from the DNA. The sample records around 2,000,000 clones, roughly 91% being singletons. Positively selected for CCR7, the CD45RO-negative cells used as naive CD8 cells excluded terminally differentiated effector memory CD45RA+ cells. CDR3 length: 14 residues. J was trimmed by 6 bases and V by 3 bases; bases with no gene match: 7. CDR1 MDHEN and CDR2 SYDVKM come from the germline V gene.

The rearrangement uses TRBV28 and TRBJ2-5; TRBD1 matches at 7 bases. Sequencing input: naive CD8+ T cells from PBMCs. The clonotype comes from a man between 18 and 35 years old in good health. Some clones in this sample may be carry-over from other donors' samples. CDR3 nucleotide sequence: TGTGCCAGCAGTTTCCGGGACAGAGGAAAGACCCAGTACTTC. Translation: CASSFRDRGKTQYF.